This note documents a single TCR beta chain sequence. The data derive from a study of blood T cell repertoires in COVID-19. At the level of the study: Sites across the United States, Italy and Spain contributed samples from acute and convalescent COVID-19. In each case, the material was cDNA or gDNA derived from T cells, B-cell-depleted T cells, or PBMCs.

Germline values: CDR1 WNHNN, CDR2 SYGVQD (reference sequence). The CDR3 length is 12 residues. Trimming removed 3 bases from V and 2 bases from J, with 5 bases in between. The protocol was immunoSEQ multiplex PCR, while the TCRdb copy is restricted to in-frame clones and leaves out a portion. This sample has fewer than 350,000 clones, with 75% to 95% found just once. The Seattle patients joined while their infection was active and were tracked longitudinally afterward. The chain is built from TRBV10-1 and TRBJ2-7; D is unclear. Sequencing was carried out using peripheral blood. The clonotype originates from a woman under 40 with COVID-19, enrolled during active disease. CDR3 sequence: CASSDVTYEQYF. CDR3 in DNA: TGCGCCAGCAGTGACGTTACCTACGAGCAGTACTTC.